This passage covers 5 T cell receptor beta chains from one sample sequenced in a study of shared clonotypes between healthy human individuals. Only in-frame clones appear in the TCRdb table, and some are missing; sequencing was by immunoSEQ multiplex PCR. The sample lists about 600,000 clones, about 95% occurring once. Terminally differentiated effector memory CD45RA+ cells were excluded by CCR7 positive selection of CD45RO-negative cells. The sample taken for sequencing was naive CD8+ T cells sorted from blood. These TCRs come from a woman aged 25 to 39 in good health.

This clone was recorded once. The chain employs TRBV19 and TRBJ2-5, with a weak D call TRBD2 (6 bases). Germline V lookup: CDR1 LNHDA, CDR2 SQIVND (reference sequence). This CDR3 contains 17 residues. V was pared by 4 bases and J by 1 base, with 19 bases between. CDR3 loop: CASSTLPGVASQETQYF. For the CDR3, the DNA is TGTGCCAGTAGTACCCTTCCGGGGGTAGCGAGCCAAGAGACCCAGTACTTC.

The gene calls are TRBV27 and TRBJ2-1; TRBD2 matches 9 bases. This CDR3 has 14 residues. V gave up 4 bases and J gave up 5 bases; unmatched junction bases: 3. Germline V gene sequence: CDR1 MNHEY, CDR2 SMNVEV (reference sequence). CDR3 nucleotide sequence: TGTGCCAGCAGTTCTAGCGGGGTCGACAATGAGCAGTTCTTC. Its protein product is CASSSSGVDNEQFF.

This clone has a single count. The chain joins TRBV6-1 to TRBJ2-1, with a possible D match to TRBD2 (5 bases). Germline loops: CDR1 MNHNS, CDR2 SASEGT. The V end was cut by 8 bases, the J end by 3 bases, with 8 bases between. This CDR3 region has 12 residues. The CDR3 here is CASAGDYNEQFF. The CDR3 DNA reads TGTGCCAGCGCGGGTGACTACAATGAGCAGTTCTTC.

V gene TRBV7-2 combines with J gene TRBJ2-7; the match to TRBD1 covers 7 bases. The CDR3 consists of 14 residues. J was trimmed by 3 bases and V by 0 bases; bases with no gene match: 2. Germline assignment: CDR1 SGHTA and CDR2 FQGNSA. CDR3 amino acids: CASSLAGQLYEQYF. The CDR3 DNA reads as TGTGCCAGCAGCTTAGCGGGACAGCTCTACGAGCAGTACTTC.

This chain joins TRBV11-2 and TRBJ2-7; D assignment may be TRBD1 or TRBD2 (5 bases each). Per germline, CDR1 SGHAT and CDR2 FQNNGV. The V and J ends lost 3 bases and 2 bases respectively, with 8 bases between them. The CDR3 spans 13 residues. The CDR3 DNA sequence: TGTGCCAGCAGCTTTGGGACCGCCTACGAGCAGTACTTC. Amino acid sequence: CASSFGTAYEQYF.